These 26 T cell receptor beta chains originate from one sample sequenced in a study of T cell responses to AZD1222 COVID-19 vaccine. Sequenced by immunoSEQ multiplex PCR; TCRdb stores in-frame clones only, minus some. The table records about 120,000 clones, 75% to 95% of them present only once. The specimen was peripheral blood, collected 28 days after the second dose of the MenACWY control vaccine. Source of these receptors: an adult who received the MenACWY meningococcal vaccine as a control.

For the CDR3, the DNA is TGTGCCACCAGTGACCCGGGAAGGGCAGAGACCCAGTACTTC. Its protein is CATSDPGRAETQYF. J is TRBJ2-5 and V is TRBV24-1, with D maybe TRBD2 (5 bases). The CDR3 extends over 14 amino acids. From germline, CDR1 is KGHDR and CDR2 SFDVKD. The V and J ends lost 4 bases and 4 bases respectively, with 12 bases between them.

This chain connects TRBV20-1 to TRBJ2-7; 8 nucleotides line up with TRBD2. The CDR3 is made up of 14 amino acids. Germline CDR1 is DFQATT and CDR2 is SNEGSKA (reference sequence). The trim removed 6 bases at V and 6 bases at J, leaving 13 bases unmatched. The CDR3 is CSASFPGTSGEQYF. CDR3 sequence (DNA): TGCAGTGCCAGTTTCCCCGGGACTAGTGGCGAGCAGTACTTC.

The CDR3 spells CASSFSGTGSYEQYF. The CDR3 bases are TGTGCCAGCAGCTTCTCCGGGACAGGGAGCTACGAGCAGTACTTC. The chain has TRBV7-2 and TRBJ2-7, with 9 bases that match TRBD1. V lost 3 bases, J lost 3 bases, and 6 bases stayed unmatched. Germline values: CDR1 SGHTA, CDR2 FQGNSA. The CDR3 contains 15 residues.

The gene calls are TRBV5-4 and TRBJ2-1; D possibly corresponds to TRBD2 (6 bases). Germline lookup yields CDR1 SGHNT and CDR2 YYREEE (reference sequence). Trimming left V 6 bases short and J 6 bases short, with 19 bases between. This CDR3 spans 15 amino acids. CDR3 sequence: CASTSVRGGRNEQFF. CDR3 in DNA: TGTGCCAGCACCTCAGTCCGGGGAGGTCGCAATGAGCAGTTCTTC.

The rearrangement joins TRBV11-3 to TRBJ2-1, with TRBD2 matching 11 bases. The V and J ends lost 8 bases and 7 bases, in that order; junction bases with no gene match: 4. CDR3 length: 13 amino acids. Germline V CDR1 and CDR2: SGHNT, YENEEA. The CDR3 sequence: CASGIAGGNEQFF. The CDR3 DNA reads TGTGCCAGCGGGATAGCGGGAGGGAATGAGCAGTTCTTC.

This clone has a handful of counts. The V call is TRBV6-4, the J call TRBJ1-6; 7 bases line up with TRBD1. CDR1 and CDR2 from the germline V gene are MRHNA and SNTAGT. There are 15 residues in the CDR3. The V and J ends lost 6 bases and 5 bases, in that order; junction bases with no gene match: 7. The CDR3 DNA follows: TGTGCCAGCAGCGTCTCAGGGGGGGATAATTCACCCCTCCACTTT. The encoded protein is CASSVSGGDNSPLHF.

This clone has only a few counts. The chain recombines TRBV6-4 with TRBJ2-1; 8 nucleotides match TRBD2. Germline CDR1 reads MRHNA; CDR2 reads SNTAGT. The CDR3 loop spans 14 amino acids. The junction had 6 bases not matched to a gene; V was cut back by 5 bases and J by 6 bases. As DNA, the CDR3 is TGTGCCAGCAGTTCAACCGGGACTAGCAATGAGCAGTTCTTC. This encodes CASSSTGTSNEQFF.

The chain has TRBV24-1 and TRBJ2-5, with 10 bases aligning to TRBD2. The germline CDR1 and CDR2 sequences are KGHDR and SFDVKD. V gave up 8 bases and J gave up 2 bases; unmatched junction bases: 7. The CDR3 is made up of 15 amino acids. CDR3 in amino acids: CATKSSGRGQETQYF. As DNA, the CDR3 is TGTGCCACCAAATCTAGCGGGAGAGGGCAAGAGACCCAGTACTTC.

The chain recombines TRBV4-3 with TRBJ1-5; the D gene is possibly TRBD1 (5 bases). Germline V gene data show CDR1 as LGHNA and CDR2 as YSLEER. This CDR3 is built from 15 residues. V was trimmed by 1 base and J by 2 bases, leaving 9 bases between them. The CDR3 coding sequence is TGCGCCAGCAGCCAAGTATGGGGGGGCAATCAGCCCCAGCATTTT. This translates into CASSQVWGGNQPQHF.

Written as DNA, the CDR3 is TGTGCCAGCAGTGTGCCCGGGACAGGGGAGGAAAAACTGTTTTTT. Translated, it gives CASSVPGTGEEKLFF. V is TRBV28 and J is TRBJ1-4, with TRBD1 matching over 10 bases. Germline CDR1 reads MDHEN; CDR2 reads SYDVKM. The CDR3 contains 15 residues. Germline trimming cut 5 bases from V and 8 bases from J; bases unmatched to any gene: 8.

This rearrangement joins TRBV5-4 to TRBJ1-4; tentative D call: TRBD1 (5 bases). From germline, CDR1 is SGHNT and CDR2 YYREEE (reference sequence). CDR3 length: 14 residues. V was trimmed by 6 bases and J by 6 bases, leaving 15 bases between them. CDR3 residues: CASTVGVGDEKLFF. The CDR3 DNA reads TGTGCCAGCACCGTAGGGGTAGGCGATGAAAAACTGTTTTTT.

The chain recombines TRBV6-1 with TRBJ1-6; D unclear. From germline, CDR1 is MNHNS and CDR2 SASEGT. CDR3 size: 14 residues. V lost 2 bases and J lost 8, with 10 bases in between. As DNA, the CDR3 is TGTGCCAGCAGTGAAAATCGAGGGCATTCACCCCTCCACTTT. Translation gives CASSENRGHSPLHF.

This sequence joins TRBV28 and TRBJ1-6, with TRBD1 matching over 7 bases. Trimming cost V 6 bases and J 8 bases; bases outside gene matches: 4. This CDR3 is built from 13 residues. Per germline, CDR1 MDHEN and CDR2 SYDVKM. The CDR3 nucleotides read TGTGCCAGCAGGGGGACAGTAGATTCACCCCTCCACTTT. Encoded protein: CASRGTVDSPLHF.

The V call is TRBV19, the J call TRBJ2-1; no reliable D call. The CDR3 is made up of 14 amino acids. V lost 4 bases to trimming and J lost 5 bases, with 12 bases between them. Germline-derived CDR1 and CDR2 are LNHDA and SQIVND (reference sequence). CDR3 sequence (DNA): TGTGCCAGTAGTAGATGGAAGGTGGACAATGAGCAGTTCTTC. Translated, it gives CASSRWKVDNEQFF.

The J gene is TRBJ2-7, the V gene TRBV6-5; the match to TRBD2 covers 7 bases. The V segment lost 0 bases and the J segment 2 bases; nucleotides outside the gene matches: 4. Germline V lookup: CDR1 MNHEY, CDR2 SVGAGI. This CDR3 is built from 15 residues. The CDR3 reads CASSYSILAAYEQYF. The CDR3 DNA sequence: TGTGCCAGCAGTTACTCGATTCTAGCGGCCTACGAGCAGTACTTC.

The rearrangement links TRBV9 to TRBJ1-3, with D tentatively TRBD1 (5 bases). This CDR3 contains 15 residues. Deletions cut 0 bases from V and 3 bases from J, with 10 bases between. Germline lookup yields CDR1 SGDLS and CDR2 YYNGEE. The CDR3 DNA reads as TGTGCCAGCAGCGTAGGACAGTCCCATGGAAACACCATATATTTT. Protein sequence: CASSVGQSHGNTIYF.

This chain links TRBV5-8 with TRBJ2-7; 7 bases fit TRBD1. From germline, CDR1 is SGHTS and CDR2 YDEGEE. J gave up 0 bases and V 5 bases, and 5 bases lay outside the gene matches. The CDR3 totals 14 residues. CDR3 sequence: CASSRTGASYEQYV. The DNA of the CDR3 is TGTGCCAGCAGTCGGACAGGCGCCTCCTACGAGCAGTACGTC.

This rearrangement joins TRBV6-4 to TRBJ1-2; 10 positions agree with TRBD1. The junction had 5 bases not matched to a gene; V was cut back by 5 bases and J by 5 bases. This CDR3 region has 14 residues. CDR1 is MRHNA, CDR2 SNTAGT, per germline. The CDR3 DNA reads as TGTGCCAGCAGTAACGGGACAGGGGTTTATGGCTACACCTTC. Translation gives CASSNGTGVYGYTF.

The CDR3 loop reads CASSLALGKQETQYF. In DNA form, the CDR3 reads TGTGCCAGCAGCTTAGCGCTCGGGAAGCAAGAGACCCAGTACTTC. This chain connects TRBV7-9 to TRBJ2-5; D may be TRBD2 (5 bases). Germline CDR1 SEHNR, CDR2 FQNEAQ (reference sequence). V shed 0 bases and J shed 2 bases, with 10 bases lying between them. The CDR3 runs 15 residues. Full variable domain (remainder filled in from reference TRBV7-9 and TRBJ2-5): DTGVSQNPRHKITKRGQNVTFRCDPISEHNRLYWYRQTLGQGPEFLTYFQNEAQLEKSRLLSDRFSAERPKGSFSTLEIQRTEQGDSAMYLCASSLALGKQETQYFGPGTRLLVL.

The gene calls are TRBV2 and TRBJ2-1; D may be TRBD2 (6 bases). Germline V gene sequence: CDR1 SNHLY, CDR2 FYNNEI. This CDR3 spans 16 amino acids. V shed 4 bases and J shed 0 bases, with 13 bases lying between them. This chain's CDR3 is CASSGRTGGSYNEQFF. DNA for the CDR3: TGTGCCAGCAGTGGCAGGACCGGGGGCTCCTACAATGAGCAGTTCTTC.

The chain recombines TRBV7-2 with TRBJ2-7; D gene uncertain. The CDR3 is made up of 13 amino acids. CDR1 is SGHTA and CDR2 is FQGNSA in the germline V gene. V lost 1 base to trimming and J lost 3 bases, with 7 bases between them. The chain's CDR3 is CASSLVNSYEQYV. CDR3 DNA: TGTGCCAGCAGCTTAGTTAATAGCTACGAGCAGTACGTC.

This clone was observed a single time. The V and J genes are TRBV19 and TRBJ2-2; perhaps TRBD2 as D (7 bases). Germline CDR1 reads LNHDA; CDR2 reads SQIVND (reference sequence). Trimming pared 6 bases from V and 4 bases from J, leaving 15 bases between. The CDR3 consists of 15 residues. CDR3 region: CASSKGGIGTGELFF. The CDR3 coding sequence is TGTGCCAGTAGCAAGGGGGGGATCGGCACCGGGGAGCTGTTTTTT.

The sample holds a few counts of this clone. This chain links TRBV30 with TRBJ1-2, with 8 bases fitting TRBD1. This CDR3 region has 13 residues. The germline V gene encodes CDR1 GTSNPN and CDR2 SVGIG (reference sequence). V trimming: 2 bases; J trimming: 7 bases; junction bases outside the gene matches: 6. Written as DNA, the CDR3 is TGTGCCTGGAGTACTGACAGGGGCCGTGGCTACACCTTC. It codes for CAWSTDRGRGYTF.

The chain joins TRBV5-1 to TRBJ2-7; tentative D call: TRBD2 (6 bases). Trimming took off 0 bases at V and 2 bases at J, with 12 bases between the two ends. The V gene's germline CDR1 is SGHRS and CDR2 YFSETQ. The CDR3 covers 15 residues. The CDR3 region has the DNA TGCGCCAGCAGCTTGGGTCTAGCGAACACCTACGAGCAGTACTTC. It specifies CASSLGLANTYEQYF.

The chain employs TRBV10-3 and TRBJ1-2; 7 bases are shared with TRBD1. CDR3 size: 15 residues. Germline V gives CDR1 ENHRY, CDR2 SYGVKD. V was clipped by 2 bases and J by 4 bases; unmatched bases: 7. In DNA, the CDR3 is TGTGCCATCAGTGAGACGACAGGGAATCTCTATGGCTACACCTTC. Translation: CAISETTGNLYGYTF.

The J gene is TRBJ1-1, the V gene TRBV6-2 or TRBV6-3, with 9 bases aligning to TRBD1. Germline trimming cut 4 bases from V and 1 base from J; bases unmatched to any gene: 1. Per the germline V gene, CDR1 is MNHEY and CDR2 is SVGEGT. The CDR3 loop spans 14 amino acids. The DNA for the CDR3 is TGTGCCAGCAGTTTGGGACAGGGGAACACTGAAGCTTTCTTT. Residues: CASSLGQGNTEAFF.